The entry below describes one T cell receptor beta chain. It has no known antigen specificity. Mismatch with germline at one junction end may stem from a read error. The library relied on 5' RACE. The sample was run on an Illumina HiSeq 2500. A second roughly 6 to 11 cycle PCR used a sample-barcoded 5' primer and a J-beta primer mix. A unique molecular identifier was introduced onto each TCR beta cDNA molecule by a template-switch 5' adaptor carrying 12 random nucleotides. Each sample yielded at least 2.5 million CDR3-containing paired-end reads. The Mint cDNA synthesis kit, primed by a TRBC-specific oligonucleotide, was used to synthesize first-strand cDNA from all RNA. All cDNA was treated with uracil-DNA glycosylase and then went through a first 18-cycle PCR with the universal primers M1SS and BC2_uni_R. For the original study's pipeline: Each sample was normalized by randomly selecting 1 million high-quality reads, each carrying a distinct molecular identifier. Reads with shared molecular identifiers were discarded instead of being binned into consensus sequences. MiTCR, run with a Q25 quality threshold and the strictest error-elimination algorithm, handled CDR3 identification, clonotype clustering and error correction. A nonparametric unseen species model with Euler transformation was used to estimate lower-bound total TCR beta diversity. TCRdb itself trimmed the public reads at Q25 with fastp, ran MiXCR and retained productive beta chains. Rows matching on CDR3 protein sequence are summarized as one entry with the most common DNA and genes. These V and J calls originate from TCRdb's pipeline instead of the authors' own analysis. The sample table lists hundreds of thousands of distinct CDR3 sequences, about 30% of them with a count of one. 15% to 18% of the sample is taken by the ten largest.

The donors were 40 or so Caucasian individuals from Russia, aged roughly 6 to 90 years, who were systemically healthy. Each donor gave around 9 milliliters of peripheral blood, collected into EDTA-treated Vacutainer tubes. PBMCs were isolated by Ficoll-Paque density-gradient centrifugation, with at least 7 million obtained per sample. Total RNA, at least 5.5 micrograms per sample, was extracted from PBMCs with Trizol reagent. For every donor, an aliquot of PBMCs went through flow cytometry to measure the percentages of naive CD45RAhigh/CD27high T cells. This sample is drawn from a study of blood T cells in healthy people across ages (dated by TCRdb to between 2014 and 2017). Study-wide context: In model experiments, template switching captured roughly one uniquely barcoded TCR beta cDNA molecule for every two T cells. To track age-related changes in TCR beta repertoire diversity, the study relied on deep sequencing normalized with unique cDNA molecular identifiers. Donors were grouped into four age groups: young (average approximately 16 years), middle-aged (around 39), aged (around 62) and long-lived (about 90). To avoid experimental bias, donors of different ages were spread randomly across the sequencing lanes. The study analyzed two additional independent replicas of 1 million unique cDNA reads from the same blood draw for two donors, one aged 18 to 29 and one aged 80 or older. The study at large found these results: Because donor CMV infection status was unknown, age-related changes in expanded clonotypes were potentially confounded. Compared with the aged group, the long-lived group had more naive CD4+ T cells, fewer expanded clones and increased TCR diversity, suggesting age selection. Total diversity estimates from one million sequenced T cells were considered lower bounds and underestimates. A strong correlation was found between observed TCR beta diversity and the percentage of naive T cells measured by flow cytometry. Since profiling was done on bulk unsorted PBMCs, naive and antigen-experienced compartments could not be conclusively compared. Observed TCR beta diversity per million T cells fell roughly linearly with age, and a significant reduction was already apparent by age about 36.

Taken from the germline V gene (reference sequence), the CDR1 and CDR2 loops are LGHDT and YNNKEL. The CDR3 numbers 16 residues from cysteine through phenylalanine. Solely the CDR3 DNA is kept, with 48 bases framed from the first base. This sequence was found in an elderly woman in good health. Material for sequencing was blood. The chain uses TRBV3-1 and TRBJ2-4; a tentative D match to TRBD1 spans 6 bases. The DNA is as follows: TGTGCCAGCAGCCAAGATCCCCAGGGGACCAAAAGCATTCAGTACTTC. Its amino acids are CASSQDPQGTKSIQYF.